This T cell receptor (beta chain) is drawn from a study of cytomegalovirus exposure and HLA in healthy donors. Study at large: HLA-typed donors were the source of approximately 86 million unique TCRs held in an early data release.

Points from the study as a whole: Accurate prediction of most subjects' HLA-A and HLA-B alleles from TCR beta sequences was reported. Researchers reported in a later analysis that a missense DCLRE1C variant was tied to TCR beta V- and J-gene trimming. Excluded were some V segments that proved indistinguishable, including TRBV6-2 and TRBV6-3.

V dropped 2 bases and J dropped 2 bases, with 12 bases sitting between them. Per germline, CDR1 SGHVS and CDR2 FNYEAQ. The CDR3 has 15 amino acids. Of note for this clone: Its antigen is as yet unknown.

Vbeta (60) and Jbeta (13) primers were used in the PCR. The data were produced by immunoSEQ multiplex PCR, yet TCRdb's version contains in-frame clones alone and is incomplete. The repertoire has 150,000 or so clones, roughly three quarters of them found once; the top ten carry about an eighth. Specimen: PBMCs. This TCR was sampled from a woman in her forties in good health and CMV-seronegative. The chain links TRBV7-6 to TRBJ1-2; no clear D gene. The CDR3 sequence: CASSLSGDLNYGYTF. DNA for the CDR3: TGTGCCAGCAGCTTATCTGGTGACTTGAACTATGGCTACACCTTC.